This T cell receptor beta chain derives from a study of T cell responses to AZD1222 COVID-19 vaccine. Overall study findings and caveats: In all cases, repertoires were sampled only after the peak T cell response. Donors in the cohort were predominantly white British and more often female, and clonal diversity was possibly underestimated.

Generated by immunoSEQ multiplex PCR, the TCRdb table keeps only in-frame clones and is missing some. Here the sample spans more than 110,000 clones, around 93% being singletons. Note on this clone: Its antigen is undetermined.

Sequencing was performed on peripheral blood, taken on day 0 of AZD1222 vaccination. The receptor's source is an adult in good health.

The CDR3 reads CASSLEGYSNQPQHF. CDR3 sequence (DNA): TGTGCCAGCAGCTTAGAGGGGTATAGCAATCAGCCCCAGCATTTT. The chain recombines TRBV7-9 with TRBJ1-5; the D gene is possibly TRBD1 (5 bases). Trimming pared 1 base from V and 0 bases from J, leaving 7 bases between. This CDR3 is built from 15 residues. Germline CDR1 reads SEHNR; CDR2 reads FQNEAQ (reference sequence).